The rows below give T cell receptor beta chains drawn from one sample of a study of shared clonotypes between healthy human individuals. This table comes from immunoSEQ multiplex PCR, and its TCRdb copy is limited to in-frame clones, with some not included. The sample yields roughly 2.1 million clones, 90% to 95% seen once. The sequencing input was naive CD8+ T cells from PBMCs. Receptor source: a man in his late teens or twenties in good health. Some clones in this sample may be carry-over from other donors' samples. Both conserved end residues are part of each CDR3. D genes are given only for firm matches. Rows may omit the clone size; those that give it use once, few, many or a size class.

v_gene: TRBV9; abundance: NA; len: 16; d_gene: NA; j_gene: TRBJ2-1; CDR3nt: TGTGCCAGCAGCTCCCAGACGTCGAGCTCCTACAATGAGCAGTTCTTC; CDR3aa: CASSSQTSSSYNEQFF
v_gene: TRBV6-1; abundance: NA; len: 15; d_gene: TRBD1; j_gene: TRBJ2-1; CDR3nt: TGTGCCAGCTCATGGGGGACAGGCACCTACAATGAGCAGTTCTTC; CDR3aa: CASSWGTGTYNEQFF
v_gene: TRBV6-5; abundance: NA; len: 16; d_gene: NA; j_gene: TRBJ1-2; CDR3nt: TGTGCCAGCAGTTACTCGTCCAGCGCTAACAACTATGGCTACACCTTC; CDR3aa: CASSYSSSANNYGYTF
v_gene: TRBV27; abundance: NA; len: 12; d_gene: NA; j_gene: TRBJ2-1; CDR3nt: TGTGCCAGCAGGCAGGGGTACAATGAGCAGTTCTTC; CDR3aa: CASRQGYNEQFF
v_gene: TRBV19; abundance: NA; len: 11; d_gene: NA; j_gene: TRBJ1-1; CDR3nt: TGTGCCATTTCCTTCGGCACTGAAGCTTTCTTT; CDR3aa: CAISFGTEAFF
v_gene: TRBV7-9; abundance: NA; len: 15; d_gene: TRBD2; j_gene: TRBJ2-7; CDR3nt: TGTGCCAGCAGCCTCACTAGCGGGCTTCAGTACGAGCAGTACTTC; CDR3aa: CASSLTSGLQYEQYF
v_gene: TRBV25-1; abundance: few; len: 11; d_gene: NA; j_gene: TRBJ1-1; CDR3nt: TGTGCCATCCTAGTGGGGGGTAAAGCTTTCTTT; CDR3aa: CAILVGGKAFF
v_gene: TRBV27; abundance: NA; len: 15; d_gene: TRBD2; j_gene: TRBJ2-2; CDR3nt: TGTGCCAGCAGAGTAGCGGGTTCGAACACCGGGGAGCTGTTTTTT; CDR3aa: CASRVAGSNTGELFF
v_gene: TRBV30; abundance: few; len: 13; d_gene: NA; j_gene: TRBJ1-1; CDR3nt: TGTGCCTGGAGTGATTTGCCAGCCTATGAAGCTTTCTTT; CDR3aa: CAWSDLPAYEAFF
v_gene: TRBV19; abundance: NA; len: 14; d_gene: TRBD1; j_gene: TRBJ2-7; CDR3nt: TGTGCCACAGACCCGGGACAGGGGGTGGAAGAGCAGTACTTC; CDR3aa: CATDPGQGVEEQYF
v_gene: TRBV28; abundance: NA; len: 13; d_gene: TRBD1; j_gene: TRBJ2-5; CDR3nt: TGTGCCAGCAGTTCGACAGGGAGAGAGACCCAGTACTTC; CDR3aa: CASSSTGRETQYF
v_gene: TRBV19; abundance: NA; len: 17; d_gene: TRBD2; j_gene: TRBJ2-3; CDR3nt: TGTGCCAGCACCGACGGGTGGCTAGCGGGTTGCACAGATACGCAGTATTTT; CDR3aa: CASTDGWLAGCTDTQYF
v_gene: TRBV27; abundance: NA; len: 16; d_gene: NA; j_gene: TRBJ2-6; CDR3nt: TGTGCCAGCACGAGGGGGACCCACTCTGGGGCCAACGTCCTGACTTTC; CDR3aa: CASTRGTHSGANVLTF
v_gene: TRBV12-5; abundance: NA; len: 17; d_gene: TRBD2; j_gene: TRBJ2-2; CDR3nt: TGTGCTAGTGGTTTTTGGCTAGCGGAACCCTGGGGCGGGGAGCTGTTTTTT; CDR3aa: CASGFWLAEPWGGELFF
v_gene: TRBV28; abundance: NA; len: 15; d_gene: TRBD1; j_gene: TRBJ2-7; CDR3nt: TGTGCCAGCAGTTACGGACAGGGCGGATTCTACGAGCAGTACTTC; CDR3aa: CASSYGQGGFYEQYF
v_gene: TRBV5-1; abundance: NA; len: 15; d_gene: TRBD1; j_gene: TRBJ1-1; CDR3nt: TGCGCCAGCACCCCAAGGACAGGGAGATTCACTGAAGCTTTCTTT; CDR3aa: CASTPRTGRFTEAFF
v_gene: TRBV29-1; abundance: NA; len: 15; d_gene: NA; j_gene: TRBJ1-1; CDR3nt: TGCAGCGTTGAAGATGACCACAGGAAGAACACTGAAGCTTTCTTT; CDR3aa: CSVEDDHRKNTEAFF
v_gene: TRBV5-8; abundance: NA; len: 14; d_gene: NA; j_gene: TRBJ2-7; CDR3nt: TGTGCCAGCAATACAGACCGGGACAACTACGAGCAGTACTTC; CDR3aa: CASNTDRDNYEQYF
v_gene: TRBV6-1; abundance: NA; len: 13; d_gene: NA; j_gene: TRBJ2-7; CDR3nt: TGTGCCAGCAGGGACCGTTGGTTCTACGAGCAGTACTTC; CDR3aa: CASRDRWFYEQYF
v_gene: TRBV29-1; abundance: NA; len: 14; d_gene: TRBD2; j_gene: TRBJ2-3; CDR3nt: TGCAGCTCCGGACTAGCGGGAAACACAGATACGCAGTATTTT; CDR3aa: CSSGLAGNTDTQYF
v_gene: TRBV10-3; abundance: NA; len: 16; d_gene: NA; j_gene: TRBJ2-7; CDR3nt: TGTGCCATCAGTGACTCCCCCGGGACTGCCACCTACGAGCAGTACTTC; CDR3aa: CAISDSPGTATYEQYF
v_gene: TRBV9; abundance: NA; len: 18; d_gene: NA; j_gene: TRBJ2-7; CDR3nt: TGTGCCAGCAGCGTAAGCCCTGGCTCGGCGGGAAACTCCTACGAGCAGTACTTC; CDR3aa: CASSVSPGSAGNSYEQYF
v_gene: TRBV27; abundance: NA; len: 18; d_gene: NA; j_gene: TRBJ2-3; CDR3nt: TGTGCCAGCACATTCGGGCATCCGGACCAATCCTGGGGAGATACGCAGTATTTT; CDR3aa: CASTFGHPDQSWGDTQYF
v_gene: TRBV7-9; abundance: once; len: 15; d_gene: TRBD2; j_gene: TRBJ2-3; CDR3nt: TGTGCCAGCGGGACTAGCGGGATTAGCACAGATACGCAGTATTTT; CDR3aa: CASGTSGISTDTQYF
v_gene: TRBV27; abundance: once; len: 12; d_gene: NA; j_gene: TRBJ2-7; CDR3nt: TGTGCCAGCAGTCAGAGCCCCTACGAGCAGTACTTC; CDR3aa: CASSQSPYEQYF
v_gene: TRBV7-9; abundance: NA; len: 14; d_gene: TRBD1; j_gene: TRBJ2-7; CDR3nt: TGTGCCAGCAGCCCACGGGACAGATCCTACGAGCAGTACTTC; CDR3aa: CASSPRDRSYEQYF
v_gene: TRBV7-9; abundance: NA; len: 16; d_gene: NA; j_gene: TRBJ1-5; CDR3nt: TGTGCCAGCAGCTTAGGGGCAGGGGATAGCAATCAGCCCCAGCATTTT; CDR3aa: CASSLGAGDSNQPQHF
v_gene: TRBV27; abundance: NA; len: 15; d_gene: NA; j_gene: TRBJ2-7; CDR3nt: TGTGCCAGCAGTTACCCCGGGGCCAGGGCCTACGAGCAGTACTTC; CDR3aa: CASSYPGARAYEQYF
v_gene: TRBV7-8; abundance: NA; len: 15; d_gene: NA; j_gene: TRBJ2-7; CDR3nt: TGTGCCAGCAGCTTAGCGATCAGGACCCCCTACGAGCAGTACTTC; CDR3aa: CASSLAIRTPYEQYF
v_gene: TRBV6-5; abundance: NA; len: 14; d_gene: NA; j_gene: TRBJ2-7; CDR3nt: TGTGCCAGCAGTTACTCGGAAGAGGCCTACGAGCAGTACTTC; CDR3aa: CASSYSEEAYEQYF
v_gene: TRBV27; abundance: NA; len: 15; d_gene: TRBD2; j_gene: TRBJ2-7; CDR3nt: TGTGCCAGCAGTTTATACCTAGCGGGATGGTACGAGCAGTACTTC; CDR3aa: CASSLYLAGWYEQYF